These 5 T cell receptor beta chains share one sample of origin, sequenced in a study of T cells in Graves' hyperthyroidism and ophthalmopathy. Amplified TCR beta CDR3 regions derived from RNA transcripts. With the HTBI primer set, the TCR CDR3 went through a first round of RT-PCR. TCRdb reprocessed the multiplex PCR reads via MiXCR and lists one record per CDR3 protein. The sample carries hundreds of thousands of distinct CDR3 sequences, roughly 37% recorded once. Material for sequencing was blood. These receptors were taken from a man between 18 and 35 years old with Graves' hyperthyroidism.

Here the CDR3 reads CASSHLGSDGDGNQPQHF. The CDR3 DNA is TGTGCCAGCAGTCATCTTGGGTCGGACGGGGATGGCAATCAGCCCCAGCATTTT. This sequence joins TRBV11-2 and TRBJ1-5; unclear D gene. Per germline, CDR1 SGHAT and CDR2 FQNNGV. The CDR3 spans 18 residues. Trimming removed 6 bases at V and 2 bases at J, with 23 bases between. Drawing the rest from reference TRBV11-2 and TRBJ1-5, the complete variable domain is EAGVAQSPRYKIIEKRQSVAFWCNPISGHATLYWYQQILGQGPKLLIQFQNNGVVDDSQLPKDRFSAERLKGVDSTLKIQPAKLEDSAVYLCASSHLGSDGDGNQPQHFGDGTRLSIL.

This clonotype was seen more than once but under ten times. The chain couples TRBV6-5 to TRBJ1-6, with TRBD1 identical over 8 bases. The germline V gene has CDR1 MNHEY and CDR2 SVGAGI. CDR3 length: 14 residues. Germline trimming cut 6 bases from V and 10 bases from J; bases unmatched to any gene: 8. This chain's CDR3 is CASRISRTGSPLHF. CDR3 nucleotides: TGTGCCAGCAGGATAAGCCGGACAGGGTCACCCCTCCACTTT.

This chain's CDR3 is CASSQDLGGSAFF. DNA of the CDR3: TGTGCCAGCAGCCAAGACTTGGGGGGGTCGGCTTTCTTT. This chain connects TRBV14 to TRBJ1-1; maybe TRBD1 (5 bases). Per the germline V gene, CDR1 is SGHDN and CDR2 is FVKESK. The CDR3 length is 13 residues. Deletions cut 0 bases from V and 11 bases from J, with 13 bases between. Combining the CDR3 with reference TRBV14 and TRBJ1-1 gives the whole variable domain EAGVTQFPSHSVIEKGQTVTLRCDPISGHDNLYWYRRVMGKEIKFLLHFVKESKQDESGMPNNRFLAERTGGTYSTLKVQPAELEDSGVYFCASSQDLGGSAFFGQGTRLTVV.

This clonotype was observed many times. This chain joins TRBV10-3 and TRBJ1-5; maybe TRBD1 (6 bases). The V gene lost 5 bases and the J gene lost 4 bases, with 6 bases spanning the gap. From germline, CDR1 is ENHRY and CDR2 SYGVKD. This CDR3 contains 12 residues. CDR3 sequence (DNA): TGTGCCATCAGTACAGGGAATCAGCCCCAGCATTTT. Its translation is CAISTGNQPQHF.

The V and J genes are TRBV20-1 and TRBJ2-5; D not certain. Germline V gene lookup returns CDR1 DFQATT and CDR2 SNEGSKA (reference sequence). The V end lost 4 bases, the J end lost 5 bases, and 8 bases lay between the germline ends. This CDR3 has 11 amino acids. This CDR3 is CSAKGRETQYF. The CDR3 DNA is TGCAGTGCTAAGGGTAGGGAGACCCAGTACTTC.